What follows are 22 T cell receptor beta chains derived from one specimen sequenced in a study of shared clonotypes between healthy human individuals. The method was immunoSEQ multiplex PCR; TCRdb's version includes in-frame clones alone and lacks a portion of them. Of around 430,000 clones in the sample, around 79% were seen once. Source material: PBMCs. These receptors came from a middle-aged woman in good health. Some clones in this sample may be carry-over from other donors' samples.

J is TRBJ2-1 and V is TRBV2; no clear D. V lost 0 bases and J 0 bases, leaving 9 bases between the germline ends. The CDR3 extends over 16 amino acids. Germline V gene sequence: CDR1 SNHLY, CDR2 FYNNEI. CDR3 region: CASSEAGLDSYNEQFF. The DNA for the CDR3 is TGTGCCAGCAGTGAAGCTGGGCTGGACTCCTACAATGAGCAGTTCTTC.

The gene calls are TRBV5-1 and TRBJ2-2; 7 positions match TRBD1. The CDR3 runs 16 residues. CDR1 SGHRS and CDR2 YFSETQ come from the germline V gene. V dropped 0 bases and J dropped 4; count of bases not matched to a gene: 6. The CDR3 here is CASSLAVGQSTGELFF. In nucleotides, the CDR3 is TGCGCCAGCAGCTTGGCCGTGGGACAGTCCACCGGGGAGCTGTTTTTT.

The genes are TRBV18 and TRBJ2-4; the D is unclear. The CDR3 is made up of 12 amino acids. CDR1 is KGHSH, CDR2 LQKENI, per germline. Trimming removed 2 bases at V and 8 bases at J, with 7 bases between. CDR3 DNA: TGTGCCAGCTCACCAGCAGGATACATTCAGTACTTC. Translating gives CASSPAGYIQYF.

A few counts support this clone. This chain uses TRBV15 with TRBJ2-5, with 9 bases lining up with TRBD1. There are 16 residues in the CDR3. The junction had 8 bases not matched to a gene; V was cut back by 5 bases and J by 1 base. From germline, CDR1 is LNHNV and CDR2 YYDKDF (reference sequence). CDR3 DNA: TGTGCCACCAGCGCAAGACAGGGGGTAGGCCAAGAGACCCAGTACTTC. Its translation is CATSARQGVGQETQYF.

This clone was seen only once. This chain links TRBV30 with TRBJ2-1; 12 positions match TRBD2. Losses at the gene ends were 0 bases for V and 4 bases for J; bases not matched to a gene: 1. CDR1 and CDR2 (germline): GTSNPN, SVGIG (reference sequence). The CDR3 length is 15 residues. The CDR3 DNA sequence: TGTGCCTGGAGTGTAGGACTAGCGGGGTACAATGAGCAGTTCTTC. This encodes CAWSVGLAGYNEQFF.

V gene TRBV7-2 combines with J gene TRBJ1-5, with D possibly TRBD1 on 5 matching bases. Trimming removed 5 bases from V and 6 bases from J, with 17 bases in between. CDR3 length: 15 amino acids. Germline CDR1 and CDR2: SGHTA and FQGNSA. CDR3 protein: CASSPSRQGSQPQHF. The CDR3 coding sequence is TGTGCCAGCAGCCCAAGCCGCCAGGGTAGTCAGCCCCAGCATTTT.

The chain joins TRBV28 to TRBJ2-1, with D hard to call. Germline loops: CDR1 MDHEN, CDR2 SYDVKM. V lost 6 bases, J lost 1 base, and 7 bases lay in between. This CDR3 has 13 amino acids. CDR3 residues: CASRSPSYNEQFF. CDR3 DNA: TGTGCCAGCAGATCTCCATCCTACAATGAGCAGTTCTTC.

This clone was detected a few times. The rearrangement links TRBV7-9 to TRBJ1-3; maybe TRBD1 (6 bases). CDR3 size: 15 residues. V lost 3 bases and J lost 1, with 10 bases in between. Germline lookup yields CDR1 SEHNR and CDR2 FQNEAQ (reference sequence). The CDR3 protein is CASSFAGVSGNTIYF. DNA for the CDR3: TGTGCCAGCAGCTTTGCAGGGGTTTCTGGAAACACCATATATTTT.

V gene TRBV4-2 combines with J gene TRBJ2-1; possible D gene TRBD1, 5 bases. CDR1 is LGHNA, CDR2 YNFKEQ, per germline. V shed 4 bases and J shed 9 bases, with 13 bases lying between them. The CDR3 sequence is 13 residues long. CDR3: CASSPQGVSEQFF. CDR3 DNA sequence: TGTGCCAGCAGCCCACAAGGGGTATCTGAGCAGTTCTTC.

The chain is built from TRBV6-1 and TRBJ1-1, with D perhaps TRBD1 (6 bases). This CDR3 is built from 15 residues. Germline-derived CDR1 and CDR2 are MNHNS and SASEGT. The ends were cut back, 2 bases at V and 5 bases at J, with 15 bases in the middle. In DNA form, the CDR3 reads TGTGCCAGCAGTGAATACTGGGGGCTAGGTACTGAAGCTTTCTTT. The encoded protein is CASSEYWGLGTEAFF.

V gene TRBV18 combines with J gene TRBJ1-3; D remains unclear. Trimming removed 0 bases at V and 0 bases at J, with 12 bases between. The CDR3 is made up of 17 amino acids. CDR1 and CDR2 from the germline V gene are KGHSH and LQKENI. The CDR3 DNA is TGTGCCAGCTCACCACCGCAGAGGTCTTCCTCTGGAAACACCATATATTTT. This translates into CASSPPQRSSSGNTIYF. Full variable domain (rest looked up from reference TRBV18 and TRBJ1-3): NAGVMQNPRHLVRRRGQEARLRCSPMKGHSHVYWYRQLPEEGLKFMVYLQKENIIDESGMPKERFSAEFPKEGPSILRIQQVVRGDSAAYFCASSPPQRSSSGNTIYFGEGSWLTVV.

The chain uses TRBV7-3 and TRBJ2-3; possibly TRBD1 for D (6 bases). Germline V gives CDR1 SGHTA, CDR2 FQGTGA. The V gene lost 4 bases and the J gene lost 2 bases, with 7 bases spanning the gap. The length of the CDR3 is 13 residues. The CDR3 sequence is CASSWTDTDTQYF. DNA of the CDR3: TGTGCCAGCAGCTGGACAGACACAGATACGCAGTATTTT.

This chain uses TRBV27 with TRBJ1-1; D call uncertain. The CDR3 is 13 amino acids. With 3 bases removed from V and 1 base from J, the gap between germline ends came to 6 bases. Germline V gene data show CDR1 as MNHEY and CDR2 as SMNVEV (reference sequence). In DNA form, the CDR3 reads TGTGCCAGCAGTTTTACAGCGAACACTGAAGCTTTCTTT. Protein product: CASSFTANTEAFF.

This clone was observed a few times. In DNA form, the CDR3 reads TGTGCCAGCAGTTTATACAGGGAGGATCAGCCCCAGCATTTT. It is translated as CASSLYREDQPQHF. V and J are TRBV27 and TRBJ1-5; a weak D match, TRBD1 (6 bases). CDR3 size: 14 residues. Germline V gene sequence: CDR1 MNHEY, CDR2 SMNVEV (reference sequence). With 1 base removed from V and 5 bases from J, the gap between germline ends came to 9 bases.

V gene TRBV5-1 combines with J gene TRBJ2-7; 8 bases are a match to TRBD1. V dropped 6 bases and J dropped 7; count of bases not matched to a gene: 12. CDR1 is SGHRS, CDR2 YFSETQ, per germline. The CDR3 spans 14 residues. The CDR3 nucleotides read TGCGCCAGCAACCAAGACAGGGGTGCAGGAGAGCAGTACTTC. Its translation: CASNQDRGAGEQYF.

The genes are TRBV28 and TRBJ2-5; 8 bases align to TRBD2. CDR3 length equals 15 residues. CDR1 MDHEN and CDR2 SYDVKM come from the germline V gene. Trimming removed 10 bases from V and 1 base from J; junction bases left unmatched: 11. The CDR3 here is CATQVGGGFQETQYF. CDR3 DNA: TGTGCCACCCAGGTCGGGGGGGGTTTCCAAGAGACCCAGTACTTC.

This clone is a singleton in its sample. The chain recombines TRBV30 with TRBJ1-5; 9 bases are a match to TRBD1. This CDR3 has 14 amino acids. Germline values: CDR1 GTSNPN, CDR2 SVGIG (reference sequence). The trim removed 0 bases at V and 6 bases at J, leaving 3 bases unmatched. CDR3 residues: CAWSVGTGFQPQHF. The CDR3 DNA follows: TGTGCCTGGAGTGTCGGGACAGGGTTTCAGCCCCAGCATTTT.

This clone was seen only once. The CDR3 is CASSLPTGTLETQYF. CDR3 bases: TGTGCCAGCAGCTTGCCAACAGGGACTCTCGAGACCCAGTACTTC. The chain employs TRBV7-9 and TRBJ2-5; perhaps D is TRBD1 or TRBD2 (6 bases each). CDR3 length equals 15 residues. Per germline, CDR1 SEHNR and CDR2 FQNEAQ (reference sequence). Trimming removed 3 bases from V and 5 bases from J, with 16 bases in between.

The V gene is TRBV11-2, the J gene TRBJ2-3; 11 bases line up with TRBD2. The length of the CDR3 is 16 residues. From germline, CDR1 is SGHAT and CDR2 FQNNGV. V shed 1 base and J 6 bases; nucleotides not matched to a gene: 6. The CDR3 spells CASSLALAGGGDTQYF. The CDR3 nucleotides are TGTGCCAGCAGCTTAGCTCTAGCGGGAGGAGGGGATACGCAGTATTTT.

The CDR3 loop reads CASSLGAGRGFGEKLFF. The CDR3 DNA is TGCGCCAGCAGCTTGGGGGCAGGGCGCGGGTTCGGCGAAAAACTGTTTTTT. The genes are TRBV5-1 and TRBJ1-4; a possible D gene is TRBD1 (5 bases). The germline V gene has CDR1 SGHRS and CDR2 YFSETQ. The ends were cut back, 0 bases at V and 8 bases at J, with 20 bases in the middle. CDR3 length equals 17 residues.

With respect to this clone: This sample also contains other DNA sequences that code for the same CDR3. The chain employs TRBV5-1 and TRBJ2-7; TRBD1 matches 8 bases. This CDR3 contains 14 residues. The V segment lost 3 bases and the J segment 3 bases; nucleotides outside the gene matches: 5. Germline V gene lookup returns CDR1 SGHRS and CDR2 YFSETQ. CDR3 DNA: TGCGCCAGCAGCTCCGGACAGGGAGACTACGAGCAGTACTTC. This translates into CASSSGQGDYEQYF.

Written as DNA, the CDR3 is TGTGCCAGCAGGAAGGGGAGCTCCTACGAGCAGTACTTC. This gives the protein CASRKGSSYEQYF. This rearrangement joins TRBV21-1 to TRBJ2-7. TRBV21-1 is marked as a pseudogene. This CDR3 spans 13 amino acids.